This T cell receptor beta chain was sequenced during a study of T-cell memory formation after mild COVID-19. With constant-segment primers, 5'RACE yielded cDNA libraries of TCR alpha and TCR beta that carried sample barcodes and UMIs. A single record per CDR3 protein comes from TCRdb applying MiXCR to the 5' RACE reads. The sample lists about 620,000 distinct CDR3 sequences, about a sixth seen once, with about 12% in the top ten. The CDR3 is 21 residues long. J gave up 5 bases and V 2 bases, and 17 bases lay outside the gene matches. Germline V CDR1 and CDR2: MNHEY, SVGEGT. The sequenced sample consisted of PBMCs or a T cell subset sorted from them (not recorded which). V usage is TRBV6-2 or TRBV6-3 and J usage is TRBJ2-1; 14 bases align to TRBD2. The sequence was collected from an adult woman who had mild COVID-19 (a few samples of this study predate the infection). Cell type and time point are not known. The CDR3 reads CASSYTYTGTSGSGVNNEQFF. CDR3 bases: TGTGCCAGCAGTTACACATACACCGGGACTAGCGGGAGCGGCGTAAACAATGAGCAGTTCTTC.